A selection of T cell receptor beta chains follows, all from one sample in a study of Ad26.COV2.S vaccination and SARS-CoV-2 variants. Produced via immunoSEQ multiplex PCR; TCRdb's table is partial and in-frame only. This table holds 440,000 or so clones, roughly 90% found once. The specimen comprised peripheral blood, sampled in a trial of Ad26.COV2.S vaccine versus placebo. The receptor source for this set is a person aged 18-65 years who received the Ad26.COV2.S COVID-19 vaccine or a placebo. The CDR3 runs from the conserved cysteine through the conserved F or W. D genes are given only for firm matches. Expanded clones get a size class; other rows say once, few or many, or leave the size out.

TRBV15	TRBD2	.	TRBJ2-3	TGTGCCACCATGGATTGGGGAGGGAGCGCAGATACGCAGTATTTT	CATMDWGGSADTQYF
TRBV30	TRBD1	.	TRBJ2-7	TGTGCCTGGAGCGGTGGACAGGGGGGCGAGCAGTACTTC	CAWSGGQGGEQYF
TRBV12-5	TRBD1	.	TRBJ1-5	TGTGCTAGTGGAGAAGAACCTCTCCAGGGGGAGAGGCAGCCCCAGCATTTT	CASGEEPLQGERQPQHF
TRBV5-4	TRBD2	once	TRBJ2-7	TGTGCCAGCAGCTCGCTGAATAGCGGGGGATACGAGCAGTACTTC	CASSSLNSGGYEQYF
TRBV28	TRBD1	.	TRBJ1-2	TGTGCCAGCACGGACAGGACCTATGGCTACACCTTC	CASTDRTYGYTF
TRBV10-1	.	.	TRBJ2-1	TGCGCCAGCAGTGACCTCCGACGGGGCCTAACTGGGGATGAGCAGTTCTTC	CASSDLRRGLTGDEQFF
TRBV19	TRBD1	.	TRBJ2-7	TGTGCCAGTAGTATGGGGACAGGGGGAAACTACGAGCAGTACTTC	CASSMGTGGNYEQYF
TRBV18	.	once	TRBJ1-3	TGTGCCAGCTCACCACCGACGGGGGTACGGTCTGGAAACACCATATATTTT	CASSPPTGVRSGNTIYF
TRBV29-1	.	.	TRBJ2-6	TGCAGCGTACCCTCTGGGGCCAACGTCCTGACTTTC	CSVPSGANVLTF
TRBV19	.	.	TRBJ1-3	TGTGCCAGTAGTAAATTTGGGTCTGGAAACACCATATATTTT	CASSKFGSGNTIYF
TRBV5-8	TRBD1	.	TRBJ1-4	TGTGCCAGCAGCCCGGGGACAGCAACTAATGAAAAACTGTTTTTT	CASSPGTATNEKLFF
TRBV7-9	TRBD1	once	TRBJ2-5	TGTGCCAGCACCCCAGTAGACAGGGAAGAGACCCAGTACTTC	CASTPVDREETQYF
TRBV6-5	.	.	TRBJ2-3	TGTGCCAGCAGTTACTCATCTCTCCCCATTGATACGCAGTATTTT	CASSYSSLPIDTQYF
TRBV6-2/TRBV6-3	.	.	TRBJ1-3	TGTGCCAGCAGTTATGGGGGCGCCTCTGGAAACACCATATATTTT	CASSYGGASGNTIYF
TRBV19	.	.	TRBJ2-1	TGTGCCAGTAGGGGAGCTTGGGGTAGGAACAATGAGCAGTTCTTC	CASRGAWGRNNEQFF
TRBV28	.	.	TRBJ1-5	TGTGCCAGCAGCTCCCCGGGTACTAGCAATCAGCCCCAGCATTTT	CASSSPGTSNQPQHF
TRBV4-1	TRBD1	.	TRBJ1-5	TGCGCCAGCAGCCAAGATGCAATGAGAGAAGGGGGCTTGAGGCCCCAGCATTTT	CASSQDAMREGGLRPQHF
TRBV23-1	TRBD2	.	TRBJ2-3	TGCGCCAGCAGTCAATCGGGAACGGGGGGAAGAGATACGCAGTATTTT	CASSQSGTGGRDTQYF
TRBV5-4	TRBD1	.	TRBJ1-2	TGTGCCAGCAGCTTAAGGACAGGGGACTACACCTTC	CASSLRTGDYTF
TRBV30	TRBD1	.	TRBJ2-7	TGTGCCTGGAGTCAACAGGGGGCGCGGGGCTCCTACGAGCAGTACTTC	CAWSQQGARGSYEQYF
TRBV28	.	.	TRBJ1-2	TGTGCCAGCAGTTCCTTGTTAGGGGTATATGGCTACACCTTC	CASSSLLGVYGYTF
TRBV20-1	.	.	TRBJ2-7	TGCAGTGCTAGAGACTCCTACGAGCAGTACTTC	CSARDSYEQYF
TRBV10-3	.	once	TRBJ2-3	TGTGCCATCAGTGAGTCCGGAGAGGCAGATACGCAGTATTTT	CAISESGEADTQYF
TRBV27	TRBD2	.	TRBJ2-7	TGTGCCAGCAGTTTATTGACTAGCGGGGGCCCAGCCTACGAGCAGTACTTC	CASSLLTSGGPAYEQYF
TRBV7-2	.	.	TRBJ1-2	TGTGCCAGCAGCTCACGACAAGGAATCCTCTATGGCTACACCTTC	CASSSRQGILYGYTF
TRBV5-6	.	.	TRBJ1-2	TGTGCCAGCAGCTTGGGGCGGGGCAATCTATATGGCTACACCTTC	CASSLGRGNLYGYTF
TRBV25-1	TRBD1	.	TRBJ2-5	TGTGCCAGCAGTGAATCAGGCAGGGGGTTTTTAGAGACCCAGTACTTC	CASSESGRGFLETQYF
TRBV4-3	.	.	TRBJ1-1	TGCGCCAGCAGCCAACGTCGAGGAACTGAAGCTTTCTTT	CASSQRRGTEAFF
TRBV11-2	.	.	TRBJ2-1	TGTGCCAGCAGCTTAGAACTAGGTCCGCATGAGCAGTTCTTC	CASSLELGPHEQFF
TRBV5-8	TRBD1	.	TRBJ2-3	TGTGCCAGCAGCTTGACAGGGGGTAGCACAGATACGCAGTATTTT	CASSLTGGSTDTQYF
TRBV7-8	.	.	TRBJ1-1	TGTGCCAGCAGGGAGGTGAACACTGAAGCTTTCTTT	CASREVNTEAFF
TRBV5-1	.	.	TRBJ2-7	TGCGCCAGCAGCTTGGGGCAGCCGCGTTACGAGCAGTACTTC	CASSLGQPRYEQYF
TRBV6-5	TRBD1	once	TRBJ1-2	TGTGCCAGCAGTTACTCTCTCCAGGGGGTTGATGGCTACACCTTC	CASSYSLQGVDGYTF
TRBV30	.	.	TRBJ1-3	TGTGCCTGGAGTCCCCGCTGGGACTCTGGAAACACCATATATTTT	CAWSPRWDSGNTIYF
TRBV4-3	TRBD1	.	TRBJ2-1	TGCGCCAGCAGGAGGACAGGGGGCGCGGACAATGAGCAGTTCTTC	CASRRTGGADNEQFF
TRBV6-5	TRBD1	once	TRBJ2-7	TGTGCCAGCAGAAGGGGACAGGGAGGATCCTACGAGCAGTACTTC	CASRRGQGGSYEQYF
TRBV4-3	.	.	TRBJ1-2	TGCGCCAGCAGCCAAGAAGGCAGACTCTATGGCTACACCTTC	CASSQEGRLYGYTF
TRBV6-6	.	.	TRBJ2-5	TGTGCCACCCTAAAGGCGGGGCTGGAGACCCAGTACTTC	CATLKAGLETQYF
TRBV30	TRBD1	.	TRBJ1-4	TGTGCCTGGAGGCGACAGGGGGCAACTAATGAAAAACTGTTTTTT	CAWRRQGATNEKLFF
TRBV15	TRBD1	.	TRBJ1-4	TGTGCCACCGGGCAGGGGGACGGGAGAACAACTAATGAAAAACTGTTTTTT	CATGQGDGRTTNEKLFF
TRBV24-1	TRBD1	.	TRBJ2-2	TGTGCCACCAGCAGACAGGGACCGAACACCGGGGAGCTGTTTTTT	CATSRQGPNTGELFF
TRBV19	TRBD2	.	TRBJ2-3	TGTGCCAGTAGTATGAAGCGGGCTAGCGGGGGGGCCACAGATACGCAGTATTTT	CASSMKRASGGATDTQYF
TRBV7-9	.	.	TRBJ2-7	TGTGCCAGCAGCCAGACAACCTCCTACGAGCAGTACTTC	CASSQTTSYEQYF
TRBV7-9	.	.	TRBJ2-1	TGTGCCAGCAGCCCCGGACATTTCTCCTACAATGAGCAGTTCTTC	CASSPGHFSYNEQFF
TRBV19	.	.	TRBJ1-2	TGTGCCAGTAGTATAGTTTGGCGGGATCCTAACTATGGCTACACCTTC	CASSIVWRDPNYGYTF
TRBV7-9	.	.	TRBJ2-1	TGTGCCAGCACCCCCGGAGGAGGGGGTTATGAGCAGTTCTTC	CASTPGGGGYEQFF
TRBV5-5	TRBD2	.	TRBJ2-2	TGTGCCAGCAGCAGCCCGGGACTAGCGCCCGGGGAGCTGTTTTTT	CASSSPGLAPGELFF
TRBV11-2	.	.	TRBJ1-2	TGTGCCAGCAGCGACCCCCATCCAGGCTACACCTTC	CASSDPHPGYTF
TRBV28	TRBD1	once	TRBJ1-2	TGTGCCAGCACCAAGGGTATCGACAGGGCCGTCTATGGCTACACCTTC	CASTKGIDRAVYGYTF
TRBV7-9	TRBD2	.	TRBJ2-7	TGTGCCAGCAGCTTAACGAGCGGGGGCCCGAGCTCCTACGAGCAGTACTTC	CASSLTSGGPSSYEQYF
TRBV5-1	.	.	TRBJ2-7	TGCGCCAGCAAAAAGGAACAAAATGGCTACGAGCAGTACTTC	CASKKEQNGYEQYF
TRBV7-9	.	.	TRBJ1-2	TGTGCCAGCAGCTTAGCGGTTCATGGCTACACCTTC	CASSLAVHGYTF
TRBV9	TRBD2	.	TRBJ2-7	TGTGCCAGCAGCGTAGGTAGCGGGGGGTCCTCCTACGAGCAGTACTTC	CASSVGSGGSSYEQYF
TRBV5-4	TRBD1	.	TRBJ1-2	TGTGCCAGCAGCTTGGACAGGGGAATCGCTAACTATGGCTACACCTTC	CASSLDRGIANYGYTF
TRBV4-3	.	.	TRBJ2-5	TGCGCCAGCAGCCAAGATACGAGGGTTAGATTTGAGACCCAGTACTTC	CASSQDTRVRFETQYF